This TCR beta chain was identified in a study of breast tumors, draining lymph nodes, adjacent tissues. Study-wide points: Luminal-like breast cancer showed significantly greater tumor-nontumor repertoire similarity than basal-like breast cancer did. Data only fit, rather than demonstrated, lymph node origin of most tumor T cells. Compared with lymph nodes, tumors were less diverse; compared with nontumor tissue, more.

Using its own MiXCR run on the multiplex PCR reads, TCRdb lists one record per CDR3 protein. This table holds some 120,000 distinct CDR3 sequences, just under 20% found once. The lymph nodes were axillary draining lymph nodes from breast cancer patients. Germline CDR1 LGHDT, CDR2 YNNKEL (reference sequence). The CDR3 covers 11 residues. Trimming removed 2 bases at V and 5 bases at J, with 2 bases between. This clonotype was seen ten or more times. Its target is unknown. J is TRBJ2-3 and V is TRBV3-1, with unresolved D. This TCR was sampled from a female donor with breast cancer. Some clones in this sample may be carry-over from other donors' samples. The sample comprised axillary lymph node tissue. CDR3 loop: CASSQLDTQYF. The DNA for the CDR3 is TGTGCCAGCAGCCAATTAGATACGCAGTATTTT.